The present T cell receptor (beta chain) was sequenced within a study of HIV-infected patients and healthy controls (dated by TCRdb to between 2014 and 2016). Turning to the overall study: The study asked whether deep sequencing of the TCR repertoire from small blood samples of HIV patients could detect immune perturbation and reconstitution.

Trimming takes 5 bases off V and 2 bases off J; junction bases not matched to a gene: 6. CDR1 and CDR2 are read off the germline V gene as MDHEN and SYDVKM. The CDR3 starts with the cysteine, ends with the phenylalanine, and has 16 residues. Of all the DNA, just the CDR3 is kept, 48 bases in frame from base 1. Summary of the overall study and its limitations: Alpha-chain CDR3s from MAIT cells occurred at high frequency in healthy controls but were severely depleted in HIV+ repertoires. Most CMV-associated CDR3s became more frequent during therapy, although their change was not significant, whereas HIV-associated CDR3s showed a significant decrease in frequency. HIV-infected repertoires showed significantly elevated mean Gini indices relative to controls, which possibly reflects oligoclonality. Healthy controls shared more CDR3s between individuals than HIV+ patients, by Jaccard index and by count of highly shared sequences. In size-matched repertoire data, the apparent post-therapy recovery of the Gini index in HIV-infected patients was not replicated. A major limit on how widely the findings apply, in the view of the authors, was that only sixteen HIV-infected individuals were processed. Healthy control repertoires showed roughly threefold more distinct CDR3s and higher Shannon diversity than untreated HIV+ repertoires. Slight age and sex profile differences between the study cohorts did not explain the observed diversity differences. HLA typing of donors was not performed in the study. Alpha-beta chain pairing was not determined in the samples. Using whole blood restricted sequencing depth and prevented separating the dynamics of distinct T-cell subpopulations. Significantly different mean usage between HIV-infected patients and controls was observed for eight alpha and eight beta V genes. Differing numbers of distinct sequences in patients and controls hindered comparison, and size-matching assigned excessive weight to rare events in the HIV-infected data.

Whole blood was used without cell fractionation, so the repertoire reflected all unsorted peripheral T cells. As controls, roughly 10 uninfected healthy donors were sampled, and several of those donors gave samples twice, roughly 3 months apart. For RNA extraction, 2 to 3 ml of peripheral blood was collected into Tempus tubes. Residual genomic DNA was removed with the TURBO-DNase kit and globin mRNA was depleted with GLOBINclear. Reverse transcription of around 450 ng RNA was performed with SuperScript III using primers directed against the alpha and beta constant regions. Alpha and beta chain libraries were generated separately via chain-specific third strand synthesis with multiplexing indices. The protocol used a single primer pair to amplify all rearrangements within a chain, which avoided primer bias, and attached molecular barcodes to each cDNA molecule. T4 RNA Ligase 1 joined purified cDNA to a 5' RACE adapter that carried a random hexamer and the SP2 sequencing primer site. Second strand synthesis was performed with Phusion polymerase and primed from the SP2 site, and slow temperature ramps were applied to favor optimal annealing. The 12-nucleotide barcode on each molecule comprised two random hexamer sequences, both introduced before amplification and concatenated. An amplification PCR of roughly 25 cycles with P5s and P7 primers came after a short first PCR that had added P5 and P7 adapter elements plus a second index. The libraries went through around 26 PCR cycles in total, were quantified on a Qubit, were sized on a Bioanalyzer, and were diluted to roughly 4 nM. Sequencing of the normalized libraries was performed on an Illumina MiSeq with 2 x 250 paired-end kits. Reverse transcription reactions underwent purification over MinElute columns, with elution into around 10 ul Tris-Cl. Adapter ligations ran for around 25 hours at 16 degrees C and were afterwards cleaned with AMPure XP beads at a 1:1 ratio. The paper's processing steps were these. Demultiplexed FASTQ files were processed with a modified Decombinator by which V, J, insert and barcode information was output. Sequences sharing a barcode but differing from the dominant sequence were discarded as errors, and barcodes clustered at Levenshtein distance 3 were counted to estimate original cDNA molecules. For downstream analyses, the R packages ineq, vegan, igraph and RCytoscape were used, along with IMGT nomenclature and CDR3 definitions. The authors computed V gene usage over distinct sequences and counted each TCR a single time to avoid skew from clonal expansion. Unique CDR3 amino acid sequences within a donor were connected in similarity networks whenever two sequences differed by a single Levenshtein edit. Published HIV-specific CDR3s (about 100 alpha, more than 600 beta) and CMV-specific CDR3s (about twelve alpha, a few hundred beta) were assembled and queried against the repertoires. Lower sequence numbers were not the cause of the decreased diversity in patients, as random subsampling to size-matched repertoires showed. The public reads were reanalyzed by TCRdb: fastp trimming at Q25, MiXCR alignment, in-frame beta chains only. Identical CDR3 protein sequences are pooled into one entry, listed with their most common genes and DNA. The V and J calls and clone size are TCRdb's, not the authors'. This sample comprises around 20,000 distinct CDR3 sequences, about 9.4% of them detected only once. Jointly, the top ten make up around 6.5% of the sample.

As for this clonotype: Its antigen is currently not known. No much larger clone exists at a distance of one base, and base qualities are not known.

Here the chain combines TRBV28 and TRBJ2-3; TRBD2 aligns with 11 central bases. The sequence derives from an adult in good health. Sequenced input: blood. The nucleotide sequence is TGTGCCAGCAGTCCTTATAGCGGGAGGGCCACAGATACGCAGTATTTT. Its coded protein is CASSPYSGRATDTQYF.